Sequencing of this T cell receptor (beta chain) was carried out in a study of PD-1 blockade in classical Hodgkin lymphoma. Study-wide results and caveats: As was reported, newly diagnosed patients showed lower baseline TCR diversity than healthy donors did.

TCRdb's copy holds only in-frame clones and misses some; the assay was immunoSEQ multiplex PCR. Here the sample spans 45,000 to 60,000 clones, about 80% being singletons. Noted time point: cycle 4 day 1 (C4D1), after 5 to 7 weeks of nivolumab. Brentuximab vedotin exposure varied among the patients, all of whom had relapsed after autologous stem cell transplantation. Best overall response was complete response, partial response or progressive disease in these relapsed/refractory classical Hodgkin lymphoma patients. Trimming stripped 0 bases from V and 4 bases from J, with 4 bases between. Germline values: CDR1 SGHVS, CDR2 FQNEAQ. The CDR3 consists of 13 residues. In regard to this clone: Its antigen is not known.

Specimen: peripheral blood mononuclear cells (PBMCs), collected before the fourth cycle of nivolumab. The chain joins TRBV7-8 to TRBJ1-3; unclear D gene. The TCR sequence derives from a human donor with classical Hodgkin lymphoma. CDR3 in amino acids: CASSLAVGNTIYF. The DNA of the CDR3 is TGTGCCAGCAGCTTAGCTGTCGGAAACACCATATATTTT.